The 8 T cell receptor beta chains listed next were all sequenced from one sample in a study of cytomegalovirus exposure and HLA in healthy donors. Both 60 Vbeta primers and 13 Jbeta primers went into the PCR. Clones were read by immunoSEQ multiplex PCR, and TCRdb kept only the in-frame ones, dropping some. Of fewer than 150,000 clones in the sample, more than 60% were seen once. The sample was PBMCs. The receptors stem from a woman between 40 and 55 years old in good health and CMV-seropositive.

The chain is built from TRBV7-2 and TRBJ2-1, with 8 nucleotides matching TRBD2. The ends lost 1 base at V and 3 bases at J; junction bases unmatched: 2. The CDR3 has 15 residues. CDR1 and CDR2 (germline): SGHTA, FQGNSA. Here the CDR3 DNA reads TGTGCCAGCAGCTTAGTTGCGGGAGGCTACAATGAGCAGTTCTTC. It encodes CASSLVAGGYNEQFF.

This clone is a singleton in its sample. This chain connects TRBV29-1 to TRBJ2-5; TRBD1 matches at 7 bases. The end of the DNA aligns better with TRBJ2-7, so the J call may be wrong. The CDR3 loop spans 12 amino acids. Germline V gene sequence: CDR1 SQVTM, CDR2 ANQGSEA. CDR3 residues: CSVQRDSREQYF. In nucleotides, the CDR3 is TGCAGCGTCCAAAGGGACAGCCGCGAGCAGTACTTC.

This clone has just one count. The chain is built from TRBV19 and TRBJ1-2; D is undetermined. Per germline, CDR1 LNHDA and CDR2 SQIVND (reference sequence). This CDR3 comprises 13 residues. The V end lost 3 bases, the J end lost 3 bases, and 8 bases lay between the germline ends. CDR3 protein: CASSMGTYYGYTF. In nucleotides, the CDR3 is TGTGCCAGTAGTATGGGCACCTACTATGGCTACACCTTC.

The rearrangement uses TRBV19 and TRBJ2-3; 10 bases match TRBD2. The CDR3 has 14 residues. Germline CDR1 LNHDA, CDR2 SQIVND (reference sequence). The J segment lost 6 bases and the V segment lost 4 bases, leaving 4 bases of the junction unmatched. CDR3 bases: TGTGCCAGTAGTAATCTAGCGGGGGACGATACGCAGTATTTT. Protein: CASSNLAGDDTQYF. Variable domain in full (rest from reference TRBV19 and TRBJ2-3): DGGITQSPKYLFRKEGQNVTLSCEQNLNHDAMYWYRQDPGQGLRLIYYSQIVNDFQKGDIAEGYSVSREKKESFPLTVTSAQKNPTAFYLCASSNLAGDDTQYFGPGTRLTVL.

The chain employs TRBV19 and TRBJ2-7; 9 nucleotides align to TRBD1. V trimming: 6 bases; J trimming: 4 bases; junction bases outside the gene matches: 7. Germline loops: CDR1 LNHDA, CDR2 SQIVND (reference sequence). There are 14 residues in the CDR3. This CDR3 is CASRETGGSYEQYF. As DNA, the CDR3 is TGTGCCAGTAGGGAGACAGGGGGATCTTACGAGCAGTACTTC. Based on the CDR3 plus reference TRBV19 and TRBJ2-7, the full variable domain is DGGITQSPKYLFRKEGQNVTLSCEQNLNHDAMYWYRQDPGQGLRLIYYSQIVNDFQKGDIAEGYSVSREKKESFPLTVTSAQKNPTAFYLCASRETGGSYEQYFGPGTRLTVT.

This rearrangement joins TRBV19 to TRBJ2-7, with TRBD2 matching over 7 bases. The CDR3 runs 15 residues. CDR1 and CDR2 (germline): LNHDA, SQIVND (reference sequence). Trimming cost V 3 bases and J 3 bases; bases outside gene matches: 8. For the CDR3, the DNA is TGTGCCAGTAGTATTGCCGGGACTAACAACTACGAGCAGTACTTC. This codes for CASSIAGTNNYEQYF.

This clone was counted only a few times. This sequence joins TRBV7-9 and TRBJ2-3; TRBD2 is a possible D gene (6 bases). CDR1 SEHNR and CDR2 FQNEAQ come from the germline V gene (reference sequence). V was cut by 5 bases and J by 11 bases, with 17 bases left in between. The CDR3 runs 13 residues. CDR3 residues: CASSPGTGSRQYF. CDR3 bases: TGTGCCAGCAGCCCCGGGACTGGATCAAGGCAGTATTTT.

The chain combines TRBV6-1 with TRBJ2-4; no reliable D call. CDR1 and CDR2 (germline): MNHNS, SASEGT. The V gene lost 1 base and the J gene lost 0 bases, with 7 bases spanning the gap. This CDR3 is 15 amino acids long. The CDR3 DNA reads TGTGCCAGCAGTGAAGGACTGGTAGCCAAAAACATTCAGTACTTC. Its translation is CASSEGLVAKNIQYF.